Each of the 13 T cell receptor beta chains below was sequenced from the same sample in a study of blood T cells in healthy people across ages. A J-beta primer mix and a sample-barcoded 5' primer were used in a second PCR of about 6 to 12 cycles. TCRdb fed the 5' RACE reads into MiXCR, producing one record per CDR3 protein. The sample lists some 1.4 million distinct CDR3 sequences, around 39% occurring once. Sequencing was done on a sample of blood. The receptors shown here come from a young woman in good health.

The gene calls are TRBV4-2 and TRBJ2-7; the D is unclear. The germline V gene encodes CDR1 LGHNA and CDR2 YNFKEQ. V was shortened by 0 bases and J by 4 bases, with 13 bases between the two germline ends. The CDR3 extends over 15 amino acids. CDR3 DNA: TGTGCCAGCAGCCAAGATAATCAGCCACGGTACGAGCAGTACTTC. Translating gives CASSQDNQPRYEQYF.

To note about this clonotype: Being one base from a much bigger clone, this may be a read error. The chain has TRBV12-3 or TRBV12-4 and TRBJ2-3, with D tentatively TRBD2 (5 bases). The CDR3 loop spans 13 amino acids. CDR3 nucleotides: TGTGCCAACAGTTTAGTAACGGGGGATACGCAGTATTTT. Its protein product is CANSLVTGDTQYF.

This sequence joins TRBV20-1 and TRBJ1-6, with a tentative D call TRBD1 (5 bases). Germline CDR1 reads DFQATT; CDR2 reads SNEGSKA (reference sequence). CDR3 size: 15 residues. V lost 0 bases, J lost 6 bases, and 12 bases lay in between. CDR3 loop: CSARDPGFINSPLHF. DNA of the CDR3: TGCAGTGCTAGAGATCCAGGGTTTATTAATTCACCCCTCCACTTT.

This chain links TRBV10-3 with TRBJ2-7, with 11 bases fitting TRBD1. Germline trimming cut 11 bases from V and 3 bases from J; bases unmatched to any gene: 9. CDR3 length equals 14 residues. The germline CDR1 and CDR2 sequences are ENHRY and SYGVKD. The CDR3 nucleotides read TGTGCCTTGCGAAGGGACAGGGGGTACTACGAGCAGTACTTC. Its translation is CALRRDRGYYEQYF.

This chain connects TRBV12-3 or TRBV12-4 to TRBJ1-3; D not resolved. The CDR3 sequence is 15 residues long. The V and J ends lost 3 bases and 0 bases respectively, with 9 bases between them. The chain's CDR3 is CASSFTESSGNTIYF. For the CDR3, the DNA is TGTGCCAGCAGTTTCACGGAGAGCTCTGGAAACACCATATATTTT.

This clonotype was seen repeatedly, ten times or more. The chain links TRBV7-9 to TRBJ2-7; D gene uncertain. The germline V and J ends were trimmed by 2 bases and 4 bases, with 6 bases remaining between them. This CDR3 contains 12 residues. Germline CDR1 and CDR2: SEHNR and FQNEAQ (reference sequence). Here the CDR3 reads CASSLSEYEQYF. The CDR3 nucleotides are TGTGCCAGCAGCTTATCAGAATACGAGCAGTACTTC.

The chain carries TRBV2 and TRBJ2-4, with TRBD2 matching 8 bases. Per germline, CDR1 SNHLY and CDR2 FYNNEI. The CDR3 loop spans 15 amino acids. J lost 5 bases, V lost 5 bases, and 8 bases had no gene match. The chain's CDR3 is CASSSAAGGQNIQYF. In DNA form, the CDR3 reads TGTGCCAGCAGTTCCGCCGCGGGGGGCCAAAACATTCAGTACTTC.

This clonotype has a handful of counts. The CDR3 loop is CASRLTGVTDTQYF. The CDR3 nucleotides are TGCGCCAGCCGCCTAACGGGAGTAACAGATACGCAGTATTTT. The chain links TRBV5-1 to TRBJ2-3; TRBD2 is a possible D gene (6 bases). CDR3 length: 14 amino acids. CDR1 SGHRS and CDR2 YFSETQ come from the germline V gene. The V and J ends lost 7 bases and 3 bases respectively, with 15 bases between them.

The rearrangement links TRBV7-8 to TRBJ2-2; TRBD1 matches at 11 bases. From germline, CDR1 is SGHVS and CDR2 FQNEAQ. J was trimmed by 6 bases and V by 3 bases; bases with no gene match: 9. The CDR3 extends over 17 amino acids. CDR3 sequence (DNA): TGTGCCAGCAGCTTTTGGACAGGGGGCGCGGAAGCCGGGGAGCTGTTTTTT. Translating it yields CASSFWTGGAEAGELFF.

This clonotype was counted a few times. The J gene is TRBJ2-1, the V gene TRBV6-6, with D unresolved. Germline CDR1 MNHNY, CDR2 SVGAGI (reference sequence). The CDR3 is made up of 14 amino acids. The V and J ends lost 0 bases and 8 bases respectively, with 11 bases between them. CDR3 sequence (DNA): TGTGCCAGCAGTTACTCGAATTTGTGGGATGAGCAGTTCTTC. This gives the protein CASSYSNLWDEQFF.

The chain joins TRBV5-1 to TRBJ2-5, with 14 positions matching TRBD2. The end of the DNA is better explained by TRBJ2-7, so the J call may be wrong. Germline values: CDR1 SGHRS, CDR2 YFSETQ. This CDR3 is 17 amino acids long. The DNA of the CDR3 is TGCGCCAGCAGCCCCCGGGGGACTAGCGGGAGACTCTACGAGCAGTACTTC. Protein: CASSPRGTSGRLYEQYF.

This clonotype was detected a few times. CDR3 residues: CASSSLNPGQTNYGYTF. The CDR3 DNA sequence: TGTGCCAGCAGCTCGCTGAACCCGGGACAGACAAACTATGGCTACACCTTC. The chain is built from TRBV7-9 and TRBJ1-2; 7 bases match TRBD1. This CDR3 spans 17 amino acids. The germline V gene encodes CDR1 SEHNR and CDR2 FQNEAQ (reference sequence). J was trimmed by 2 bases and V by 4 bases; bases with no gene match: 13.

Here the CDR3 reads CASSLGEGRGDLAKNIQYF. CDR3 DNA: TGTGCCAGCAGCCTAGGAGAGGGACGGGGGGATTTAGCCAAAAACATTCAGTACTTC. This chain connects TRBV3-1 to TRBJ2-4; 7 bases agree with TRBD2. With 4 bases clipped from V and 0 bases from J, the junction kept 15 bases outside the gene matches. Germline CDR1 reads LGHDT; CDR2 reads YNNKEL (reference sequence). This CDR3 comprises 19 residues.